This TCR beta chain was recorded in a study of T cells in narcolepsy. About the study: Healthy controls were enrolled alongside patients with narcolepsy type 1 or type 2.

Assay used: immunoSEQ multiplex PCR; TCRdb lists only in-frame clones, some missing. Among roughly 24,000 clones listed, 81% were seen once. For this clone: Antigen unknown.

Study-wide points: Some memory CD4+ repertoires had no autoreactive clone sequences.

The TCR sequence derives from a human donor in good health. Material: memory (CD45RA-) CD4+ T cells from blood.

CDR3 residues: CASSLAGELRETQYF. CDR3 DNA sequence: TGTGCCAGCAGTTTGGCGGGAGAGCTCCGAGAGACCCAGTACTTC. The chain combines TRBV28 with TRBJ2-5; 7 bases line up with TRBD2. V was clipped by 3 bases and J by 4 bases; unmatched bases: 8. The CDR3 runs 15 residues. The V gene's germline CDR1 is MDHEN and CDR2 SYDVKM.